This entry lists 27 T cell receptor beta chains sequenced from one sample in a study of blood T cell repertoires in COVID-19. Profiling relied on immunoSEQ multiplex PCR, and the TCRdb table lists in-frame clones only, not all of them. The sample lists 250,000 to 350,000 clones, 88% occurring once. The sequencing input was peripheral blood. The receptors originated from a young woman with COVID-19, enrolled during active disease.

This chain links TRBV9 with TRBJ2-5; tentatively, D is TRBD1 (5 bases). Germline CDR1 is SGDLS and CDR2 is YYNGEE. The CDR3 extends over 15 amino acids. V was trimmed by 1 base and J by 5 bases, leaving 15 bases between them. The CDR3 sequence: CASSVFSTGGETQYF. CDR3 sequence (DNA): TGTGCCAGCAGCGTATTCTCCACAGGCGGCGAGACCCAGTACTTC.

This chain joins TRBV30 and TRBJ2-2; D not resolved. V was shortened by 1 base and J by 1 base, with 7 bases between the two germline ends. Germline-derived CDR1 and CDR2 are GTSNPN and SVGIG (reference sequence). The CDR3 covers 14 residues. CDR3 loop: CAWSGGVNTGELFF. The CDR3 DNA reads TGTGCCTGGAGTGGAGGAGTGAACACCGGGGAGCTGTTTTTT. The entire variable domain, with the rest obtained from reference TRBV30 and TRBJ2-2, is as follows: SQTIHQWPATLVQPVGSPLSLECTVEGTSNPNLYWYRQAAGRGLQLLFYSVGIGQISSEVPQNLSASRPQDRQFILSSKKLLLSDSGFYLCAWSGGVNTGELFFGEGSRLTVL.

In the case of this clone: Other DNA sequences in the same sample also yield this CDR3. The gene calls are TRBV6-5 and TRBJ1-4; D may be TRBD1 (6 bases). Germline V gene data show CDR1 as MNHEY and CDR2 as SVGAGI. The CDR3 runs to 14 residues. V gave up 6 bases and J gave up 4 bases, with 12 bases separating them. For the CDR3, the DNA is TGTGCCAGCAGGCCTGGACAGCGTAATGAAAAACTGTTTTTT. It yields the protein CASRPGQRNEKLFF.

The chain couples TRBV23-1 to TRBJ1-1, with D maybe TRBD1 (5 bases). TRBV23-1 is an ORF for which the function is uncertain. V was trimmed by 2 bases and J by 5 bases, leaving 15 bases between them. There are 15 residues in the CDR3. CDR3 coding DNA: TGCGCCAGCAGTCAACCTAGTCCGCGGGGGACTGAAGCTTTCTTT. Amino acid sequence: CASSQPSPRGTEAFF.

The chain joins TRBV19 to TRBJ1-1, with D hard to call. Trimming removed 5 bases from V and 4 bases from J, with 14 bases in between. The CDR3 is made up of 14 amino acids. Germline V gene lookup returns CDR1 LNHDA and CDR2 SQIVND (reference sequence). CDR3 in DNA: TGTGCCAGTAGTGCACAGCGGGGTAGCACTGAAGCTTTCTTT. It codes for CASSAQRGSTEAFF. Based on the CDR3 plus reference TRBV19 and TRBJ1-1, the full variable domain is DGGITQSPKYLFRKEGQNVTLSCEQNLNHDAMYWYRQDPGQGLRLIYYSQIVNDFQKGDIAEGYSVSREKKESFPLTVTSAQKNPTAFYLCASSAQRGSTEAFFGQGTRLTVV.

The V and J genes are TRBV7-3 and TRBJ1-3; a possible D gene is TRBD1 (5 bases). V was shortened by 5 bases and J by 0 bases, with 11 bases between the two germline ends. The CDR3 spans 15 residues. Looked up from germline, CDR1 is SGHTA and CDR2 is FQGTGA. In nucleotides, the CDR3 is TGTGCCAGCAGCGTCGACAGCTTCTCTGGAAACACCATATATTTT. It specifies CASSVDSFSGNTIYF.

This clone was observed once. The V gene is TRBV4-1, the J gene TRBJ1-2; possibly TRBD1 for D (6 bases). The CDR3 has 18 residues. The ends were cut back, 4 bases at V and 0 bases at J, with 21 bases in the middle. CDR1 is MGHRA, CDR2 YSYEKL, per germline. CDR3 DNA: TGCGCCAGCAGCCTTCTGCCTTCCGGGACACCTACTAACTATGGCTACACCTTC. This gives the protein CASSLLPSGTPTNYGYTF.

V is TRBV5-1 and J is TRBJ1-6; D is unresolved. The CDR3 runs to 13 residues. Germline assignment: CDR1 SGHRS and CDR2 YFSETQ. Trimming shortened V by 0 bases and J by 8 bases, and 6 bases separated the two germline ends. CDR3 sequence: CASSLVRDSPLHF. The CDR3, as DNA: TGCGCCAGCAGCTTGGTTCGGGATTCACCCCTCCACTTT.

This chain connects TRBV4-1 to TRBJ1-3; TRBD1 aligns across 11 bases. This CDR3 comprises 16 residues. Germline V gives CDR1 MGHRA, CDR2 YSYEKL. J gave up 4 bases and V 5 bases, and 7 bases lay outside the gene matches. The CDR3 nucleotides are TGCGCCAGCAGCGACCCGGACAGGGGGCAAGGAAACACCATATATTTT. Translating gives CASSDPDRGQGNTIYF.

V gene TRBV28 combines with J gene TRBJ1-1; no clear D. The germline V gene encodes CDR1 MDHEN and CDR2 SYDVKM. This CDR3 comprises 11 residues. The CDR3 DNA reads TGTGCGATCTCGGGGAGGACTGAAGCTTTCTTT. Protein product: CAISGRTEAFF.

V is TRBV18 and J is TRBJ2-7; 7 positions match TRBD1. CDR3 length: 14 amino acids. Trimming cost V 4 bases and J 1 base; bases outside gene matches: 4. Germline V gene data show CDR1 as KGHSH and CDR2 as LQKENI. CDR3 residues: CASSLGQRSYEQYF. CDR3 DNA sequence: TGTGCCAGCTCACTGGGACAGAGATCCTACGAGCAGTACTTC.

J is TRBJ2-5 and V is TRBV28, with a possible D match to TRBD2 (5 bases). CDR3 length equals 15 residues. In germline, CDR1 is MDHEN, CDR2 SYDVKM. V shed 6 bases and J shed 9 bases, with 23 bases lying between them. The DNA for the CDR3 is TGTGCCAGCAGGCAAGTAGGACTCGCCGGCATGGCCCAGTACTTC. Its protein product is CASRQVGLAGMAQYF.

This clone has only one observation. The chain employs TRBV3-1 (or the pseudogene TRBV3-2) and TRBJ1-4, with TRBD1 as a possible D gene (5 bases). The CDR3 spans 14 residues. Trimming removed 2 bases at V and 6 bases at J, with 10 bases between. CDR1 and CDR2 (germline): LGHDT, YNNKEL (reference sequence). The CDR3 sequence: CASSQQQDDEKLFF. CDR3 DNA sequence: TGTGCCAGCAGCCAACAACAGGACGATGAAAAACTGTTTTTT.

The chain couples TRBV7-8 to TRBJ2-7, with a tentative D call TRBD2 (6 bases). V was trimmed by 5 bases and J by 7 bases, leaving 18 bases between them. The CDR3 loop spans 14 amino acids. The germline V gene encodes CDR1 SGHVS and CDR2 FQNEAQ. This CDR3 reads CASSLGPWAGEQYF. Written as DNA, the CDR3 is TGTGCCAGCAGCCTAGGGCCCTGGGCGGGGGAGCAGTACTTC.

The chain has TRBV6-5 and TRBJ2-1; TRBD2 matches at 11 bases. The CDR3 runs to 15 residues. V was clipped by 5 bases and J by 3 bases; unmatched bases: 3. Germline V gene data show CDR1 as MNHEY and CDR2 as SVGAGI. CDR3 loop: CASSPGTSGYNEQFF. Written as DNA, the CDR3 is TGTGCCAGCAGTCCTGGGACTAGCGGCTACAATGAGCAGTTCTTC.

The chain couples TRBV4-1 to TRBJ2-4; the D gene is possibly TRBD1 (6 bases). Per the germline V gene, CDR1 is MGHRA and CDR2 is YSYEKL. Trimming stripped 3 bases from V and 5 bases from J, with 11 bases between. There are 14 residues in the CDR3. The CDR3 sequence is CASSQANRENIQYF. Here the CDR3 DNA reads TGCGCCAGCAGCCAGGCTAACAGGGAAAACATTCAGTACTTC.

This chain joins TRBV10-2 and TRBJ1-6, with 7 bases lining up with TRBD1. Germline loops: CDR1 WSHSY, CDR2 SAAADI. This CDR3 contains 14 residues. Trimming took 6 bases from V and 5 from J; bases not matched to a gene: 4. The DNA for the CDR3 is TGCGCCAGCAGGGAGACAGGGCATAATTCACCCCTCCACTTT. Translating it yields CASRETGHNSPLHF.

V and J are TRBV5-1 and TRBJ1-1; tentatively, D is TRBD1 (6 bases). V dropped 2 bases and J dropped 4 bases, with 12 bases sitting between them. Germline V gives CDR1 SGHRS, CDR2 YFSETQ. CDR3 size: 14 residues. The CDR3 here is CASSLQGSGTEAFF. As DNA, the CDR3 is TGCGCCAGCAGCTTACAGGGAAGCGGCACTGAAGCTTTCTTT.

The DNA for the CDR3 is TGTGCCAGTAGAGGCCCCGGGGAGCTGTTTTTT. Translation: CASRGPGELFF. V usage is TRBV2 and J usage is TRBJ2-2; D is uncertain. This CDR3 is 11 amino acids long. CDR1 and CDR2 from the germline V gene are SNHLY and FYNNEI. The ends were cut back, 9 bases at V and 6 bases at J, with 8 bases in the middle.

The chain has TRBV7-8 and TRBJ1-6, with TRBD1 matching over 7 bases. The ends lost 5 bases at V and 8 bases at J; junction bases unmatched: 9. The CDR3 has 15 amino acids. Germline V gene sequence: CDR1 SGHVS, CDR2 FQNEAQ. CDR3 DNA: TGTGCCAGCAGCCCAGGGGGGTGGAAGGATTCACCCCTCCACTTT. It encodes CASSPGGWKDSPLHF.

The V gene is TRBV4-3, the J gene TRBJ1-3; no firm D call. V was clipped by 0 bases and J by 9 bases, with 9 bases between them. The germline V gene has CDR1 LGHNA and CDR2 YSLEER. The CDR3 has 13 amino acids. As DNA, the CDR3 is TGCGCCAGCAGCCAAGATCTGCGGGGCACCATATATTTT. This sequence encodes CASSQDLRGTIYF.

The CDR3 DNA reads TGTGCCAGCAGTTTACCGGATACGCAGTATTTT. Translation: CASSLPDTQYF. The chain employs TRBV28 and TRBJ2-3; D ambiguous. V was pared by 2 bases and J by 6 bases, with 3 bases between. The CDR3 runs to 11 residues. Looked up from germline, CDR1 is MDHEN and CDR2 is SYDVKM.

The rearrangement uses TRBV30 and TRBJ1-2; 9 positions match TRBD1. V dropped 2 bases and J dropped 5; count of bases not matched to a gene: 6. Germline lookup yields CDR1 GTSNPN and CDR2 SVGIG (reference sequence). This CDR3 is 14 amino acids long. The CDR3 is CAWSPDRGAYGYTF. CDR3 bases: TGTGCCTGGAGTCCAGACAGGGGGGCTTATGGCTACACCTTC. Together with reference TRBV30 and TRBJ1-2, the CDR3 gives the full variable domain: SQTIHQWPATLVQPVGSPLSLECTVEGTSNPNLYWYRQAAGRGLQLLFYSVGIGQISSEVPQNLSASRPQDRQFILSSKKLLLSDSGFYLCAWSPDRGAYGYTFGSGTRLTVV.

The CDR3, as DNA: TGTGCCATCAGGAGACGGCAGGACTCTGGAAACACCATATATTTT. Its protein product is CAIRRRQDSGNTIYF. The chain links TRBV10-3 to TRBJ1-3; D remains unclear. Germline CDR1 is ENHRY and CDR2 is SYGVKD. Trimming cost V 6 bases and J 0 bases, with 12 bases left between them. This CDR3 has 15 residues.

This clone was seen only once. V gene TRBV28 combines with J gene TRBJ1-5; the match to TRBD1 covers 7 bases. CDR1 and CDR2 (germline): MDHEN, SYDVKM. With 3 bases clipped from V and 5 bases from J, the junction kept 10 bases outside the gene matches. This CDR3 contains 16 residues. For the CDR3, the DNA is TGTGCCAGCAGTTTCTACGGTCAGGGGGGATATCAGCCCCAGCATTTT. As protein: CASSFYGQGGYQPQHF.

The chain recombines TRBV19 with TRBJ1-1; D gene ambiguous. CDR3 length: 13 residues. Trimming took off 3 bases at V and 4 bases at J, with 9 bases between the two ends. The germline CDR1 and CDR2 sequences are LNHDA and SQIVND (reference sequence). The CDR3 sequence is CASSIGSSTEAFF. The CDR3 nucleotides are TGTGCCAGTAGTATCGGGTCGAGCACTGAAGCTTTCTTT.

The V gene is TRBV11-2, the J gene TRBJ2-5; 7 bases map to TRBD2. Losses at the gene ends were 2 bases for V and 5 bases for J; bases not matched to a gene: 8. This CDR3 is built from 15 residues. Germline V gene data show CDR1 as SGHAT and CDR2 as FQNNGV. The CDR3 here is CASSLTASGGETQYF. The CDR3 region has the DNA TGTGCCAGCAGCTTAACCGCTAGCGGCGGGGAGACCCAGTACTTC.